This T cell receptor (beta chain) was captured by sequencing in a study of blood T cell repertoires in COVID-19. This clone was recorded once. This CDR3 has 14 residues. Germline V lookup: CDR1 SGDLS, CDR2 YYNGEE. V was cut by 2 bases and J by 1 base, with 9 bases left in between. Participants came from roughly 25 US areas, aged roughly 18 to 100 years. Participants had their cohort set by participant-reported clinical history. Cohort 3 donors counted as recovered after two negative PCRs, clearance, or resolved symptoms. The protocol was immunoSEQ multiplex PCR, while the TCRdb copy is restricted to in-frame clones and leaves out a portion. The table lists under 200,000 clones, about 85% of them singletons, with roughly 7.3% in the top ten.

Sequenced sample: PBMCs or T cells enriched from blood (not recorded which). This rearrangement joins TRBV9 to TRBJ2-5; a weak D match, TRBD2 (5 bases). The clonotype comes from a woman in her forties or fifties who had recovered from COVID-19. In DNA form, the CDR3 reads TGTGCCAGCAGCGTCCGGGGTTTCCAAGAGACCCAGTACTTC. Translated, it gives CASSVRGFQETQYF.